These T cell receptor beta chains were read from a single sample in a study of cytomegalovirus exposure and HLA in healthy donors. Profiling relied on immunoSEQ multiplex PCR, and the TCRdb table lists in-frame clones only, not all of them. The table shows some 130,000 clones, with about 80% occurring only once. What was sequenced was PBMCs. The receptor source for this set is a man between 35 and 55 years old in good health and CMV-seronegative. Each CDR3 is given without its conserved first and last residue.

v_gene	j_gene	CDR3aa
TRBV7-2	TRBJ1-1	ASSLGAGWVTEAF
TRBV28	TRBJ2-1	ASKGSGGARLEQF
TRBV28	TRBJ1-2	ASSLSRSGLYGYT
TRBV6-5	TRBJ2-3	ASSSPRGRVDTQY
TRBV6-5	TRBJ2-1	ASSYSTSGGYNEQF
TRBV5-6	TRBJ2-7	ASSFRSSGEQY
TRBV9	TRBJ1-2	ASSATGNYGYT
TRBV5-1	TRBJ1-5	ASSLEGGRVQPQH
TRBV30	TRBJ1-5	AWSFRKNQPQH
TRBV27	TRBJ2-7	ASSLLARSSYEQY
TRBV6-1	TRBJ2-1	ASIYRDRGHEQF
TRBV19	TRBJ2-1	ASSTGQGNEQF
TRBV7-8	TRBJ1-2	ASSLAAGGYT
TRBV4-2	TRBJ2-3	ASSLQAPSDTSTDTQY
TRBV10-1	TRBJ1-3	ASEGGAEEGNTIY
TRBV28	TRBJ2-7	ASSFSGLAATYEQY
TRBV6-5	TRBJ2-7	ASSYSKPRDYERY
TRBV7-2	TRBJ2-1	ASSLQDYNEQF
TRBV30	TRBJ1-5	AWSGGQGDQPQH
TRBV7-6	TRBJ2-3	ASSATASGQSTDTQY
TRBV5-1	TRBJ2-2	ASSLAGAGTGELF
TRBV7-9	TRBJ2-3	ASSFRTSGRSDTQY
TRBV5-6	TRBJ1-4	ASSFLSGHNEKLF
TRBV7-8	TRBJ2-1	ASSLQLSGTGVYEQF
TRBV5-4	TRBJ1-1	ASSLVGQDTEAF
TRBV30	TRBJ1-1	AWSGTEAF
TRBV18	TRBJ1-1	ASSPPGVRTEAF
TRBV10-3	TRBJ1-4	AISDTGTGNEKLF
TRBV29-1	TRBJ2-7	SVEAESSYEQY
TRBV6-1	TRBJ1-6	ASEQGMSPLH
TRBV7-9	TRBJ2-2	ASSSSGRAWAGELF
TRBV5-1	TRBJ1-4	ASSLVGETNEKLF
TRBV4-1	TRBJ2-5	ASSLGLAQETQY
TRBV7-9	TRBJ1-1	ASSSTGLGNTEAF
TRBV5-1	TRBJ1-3	ASSLDSGVGNTIY
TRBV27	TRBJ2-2	ASWAQGTGELF
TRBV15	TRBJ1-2	ATSPAYRGYGYT
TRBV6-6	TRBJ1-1	ASSYLGLNTEAF
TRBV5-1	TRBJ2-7	ASSPEGLGEQY
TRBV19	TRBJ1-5	ASSMGQNSNQPQH
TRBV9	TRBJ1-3	ASSPGAVTGNTIY
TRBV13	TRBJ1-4	ASSNRVGDNEKLF
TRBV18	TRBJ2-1	ASSPGLGLGSHEQF